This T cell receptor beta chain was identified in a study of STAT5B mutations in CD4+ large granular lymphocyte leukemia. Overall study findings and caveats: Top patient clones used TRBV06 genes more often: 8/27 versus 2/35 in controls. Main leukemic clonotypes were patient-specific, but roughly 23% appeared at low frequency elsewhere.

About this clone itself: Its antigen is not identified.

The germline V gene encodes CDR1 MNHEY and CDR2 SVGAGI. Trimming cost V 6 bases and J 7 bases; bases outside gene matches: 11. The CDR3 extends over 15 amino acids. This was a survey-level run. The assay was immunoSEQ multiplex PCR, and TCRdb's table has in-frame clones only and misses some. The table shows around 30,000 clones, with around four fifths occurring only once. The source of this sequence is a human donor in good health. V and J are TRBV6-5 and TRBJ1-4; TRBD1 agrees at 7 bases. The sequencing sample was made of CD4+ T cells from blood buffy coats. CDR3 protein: CASSPRQGQSEKLFF. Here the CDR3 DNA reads TGTGCCAGCAGCCCCAGACAGGGTCAAAGTGAAAAACTGTTTTTT.